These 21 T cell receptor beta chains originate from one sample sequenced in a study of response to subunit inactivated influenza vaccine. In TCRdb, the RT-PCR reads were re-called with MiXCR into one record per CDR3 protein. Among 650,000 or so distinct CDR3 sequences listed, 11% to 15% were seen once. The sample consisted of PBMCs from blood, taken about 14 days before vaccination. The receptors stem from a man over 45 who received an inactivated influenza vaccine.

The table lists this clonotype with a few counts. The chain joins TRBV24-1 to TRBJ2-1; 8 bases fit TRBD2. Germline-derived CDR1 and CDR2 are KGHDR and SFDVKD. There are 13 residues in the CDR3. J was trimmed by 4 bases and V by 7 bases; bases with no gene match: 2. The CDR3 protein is CATRGGGYNEQFF. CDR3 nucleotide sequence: TGTGCCACCAGAGGCGGGGGGTACAATGAGCAGTTCTTC.

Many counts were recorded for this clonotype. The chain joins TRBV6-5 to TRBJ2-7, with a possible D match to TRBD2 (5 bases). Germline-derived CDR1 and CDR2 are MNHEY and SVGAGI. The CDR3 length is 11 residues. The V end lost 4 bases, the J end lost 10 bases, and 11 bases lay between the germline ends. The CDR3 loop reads CASSSAANQYF. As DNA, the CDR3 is TGTGCCAGCAGTTCAGCGGCTAATCAGTACTTC.

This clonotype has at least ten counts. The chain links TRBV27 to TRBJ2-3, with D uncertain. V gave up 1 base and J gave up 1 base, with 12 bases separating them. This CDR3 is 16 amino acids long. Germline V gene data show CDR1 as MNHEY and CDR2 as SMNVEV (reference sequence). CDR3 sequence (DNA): TGTGCCAGCAGTTTATTAAATTCTGCGGGCACAGATACGCAGTATTTT. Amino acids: CASSLLNSAGTDTQYF.

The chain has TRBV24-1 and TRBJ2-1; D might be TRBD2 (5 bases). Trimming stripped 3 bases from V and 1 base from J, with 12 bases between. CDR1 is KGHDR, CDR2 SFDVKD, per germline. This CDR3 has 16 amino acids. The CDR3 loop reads CATSDPDGKSYNEQFF. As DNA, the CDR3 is TGTGCCACCAGTGATCCGGACGGGAAATCCTACAATGAGCAGTTCTTC.

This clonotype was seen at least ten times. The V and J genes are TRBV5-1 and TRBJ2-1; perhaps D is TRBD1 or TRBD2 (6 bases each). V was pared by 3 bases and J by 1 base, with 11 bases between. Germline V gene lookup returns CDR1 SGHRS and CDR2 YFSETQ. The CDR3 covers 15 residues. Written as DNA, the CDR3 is TGCGCCAGCAGCTCCGGGGGCATTTCCTACAATGAGCAGTTCTTC. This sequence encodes CASSSGGISYNEQFF.

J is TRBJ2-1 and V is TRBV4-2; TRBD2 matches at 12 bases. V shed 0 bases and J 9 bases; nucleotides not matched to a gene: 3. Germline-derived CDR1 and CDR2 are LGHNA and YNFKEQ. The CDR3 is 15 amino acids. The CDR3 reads CASSQEETSGGEQFF. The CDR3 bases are TGTGCCAGCAGCCAAGAGGAGACTAGCGGGGGTGAGCAGTTCTTC.

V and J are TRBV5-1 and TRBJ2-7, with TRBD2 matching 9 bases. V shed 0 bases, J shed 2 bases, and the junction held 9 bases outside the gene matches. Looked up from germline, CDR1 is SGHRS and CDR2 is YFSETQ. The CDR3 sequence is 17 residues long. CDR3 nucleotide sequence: TGCGCCAGCAGCTTGGTGACTAGCGGTACTATAACCTACGAGCAGTACTTC. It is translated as CASSLVTSGTITYEQYF. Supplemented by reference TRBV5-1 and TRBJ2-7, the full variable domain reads KAGVTQTPRYLIKTRGQQVTLSCSPISGHRSVSWYQQTPGQGLQFLFEYFSETQRNKGNFPGRFSGRQFSNSRSEMNVSTLELGDSALYLCASSLVTSGTITYEQYFGPGTRLTVT.

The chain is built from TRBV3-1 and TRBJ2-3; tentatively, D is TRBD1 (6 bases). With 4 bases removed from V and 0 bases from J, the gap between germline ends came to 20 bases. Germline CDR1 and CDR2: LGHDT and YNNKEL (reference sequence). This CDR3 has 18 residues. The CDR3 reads CASSPRGRSTFSTDTQYF. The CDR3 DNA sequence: TGTGCCAGCAGCCCCAGGGGACGGAGCACCTTTAGCACAGATACGCAGTATTTT.

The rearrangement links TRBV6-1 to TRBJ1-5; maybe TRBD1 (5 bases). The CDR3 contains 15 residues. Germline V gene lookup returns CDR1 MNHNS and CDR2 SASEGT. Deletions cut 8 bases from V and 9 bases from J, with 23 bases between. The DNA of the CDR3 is TGTGCCAGCTCCAAGGGGTCTGCCCAGAAGGGGCCCCAGCATTTT. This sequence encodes CASSKGSAQKGPQHF.

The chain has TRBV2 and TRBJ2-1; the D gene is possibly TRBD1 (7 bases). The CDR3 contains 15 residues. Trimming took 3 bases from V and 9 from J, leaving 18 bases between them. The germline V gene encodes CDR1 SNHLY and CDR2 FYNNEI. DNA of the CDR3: TGTGCCAGCAGTGAGGTCTTCGGGACAGCGGGTGAGCAGTTCTTC. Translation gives CASSEVFGTAGEQFF. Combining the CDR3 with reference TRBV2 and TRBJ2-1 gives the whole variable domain EPEVTQTPSHQVTQMGQEVILRCVPISNHLYFYWYRQILGQKVEFLVSFYNNEISEKSEIFDDQFSVERPDGSNFTLKIRSTKLEDSAMYFCASSEVFGTAGEQFFGPGTRLTVL.

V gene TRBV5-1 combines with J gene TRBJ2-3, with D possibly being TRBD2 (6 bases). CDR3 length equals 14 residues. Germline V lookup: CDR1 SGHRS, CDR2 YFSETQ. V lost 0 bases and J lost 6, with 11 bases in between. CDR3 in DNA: TGCGCCAGCAGCTTGGAGCGGGCGTGGGATACGCAGTATTTT. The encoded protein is CASSLERAWDTQYF.

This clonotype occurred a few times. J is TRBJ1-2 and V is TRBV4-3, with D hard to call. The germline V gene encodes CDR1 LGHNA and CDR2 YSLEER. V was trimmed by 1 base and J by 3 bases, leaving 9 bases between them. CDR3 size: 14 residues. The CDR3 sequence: CASSQVGRDYGYTF. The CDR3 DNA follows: TGCGCCAGCAGCCAAGTCGGACGGGACTATGGCTACACCTTC.

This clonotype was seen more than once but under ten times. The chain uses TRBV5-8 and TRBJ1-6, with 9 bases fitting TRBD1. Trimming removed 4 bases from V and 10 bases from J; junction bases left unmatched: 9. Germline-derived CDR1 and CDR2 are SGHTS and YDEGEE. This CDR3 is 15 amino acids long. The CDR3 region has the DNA TGTGCCAGCAGCGGGTGGACAGGGGAGGAATCACCCCTCCACTTT. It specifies CASSGWTGEESPLHF.

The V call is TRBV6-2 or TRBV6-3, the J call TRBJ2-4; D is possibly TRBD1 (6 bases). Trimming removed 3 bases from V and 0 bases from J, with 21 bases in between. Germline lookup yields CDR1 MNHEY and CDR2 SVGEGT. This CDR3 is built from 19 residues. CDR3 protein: CASSYSVSPGAGAKNIQYF. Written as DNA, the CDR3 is TGTGCCAGCAGTTATTCGGTTTCACCAGGGGCGGGAGCCAAAAACATTCAGTACTTC.

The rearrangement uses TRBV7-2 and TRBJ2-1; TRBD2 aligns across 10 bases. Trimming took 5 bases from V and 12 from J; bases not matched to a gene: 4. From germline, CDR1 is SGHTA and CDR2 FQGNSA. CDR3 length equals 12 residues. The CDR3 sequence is CASSLLAGGQFF. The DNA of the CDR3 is TGTGCCAGCAGCCTATTAGCGGGAGGGCAGTTCTTC.

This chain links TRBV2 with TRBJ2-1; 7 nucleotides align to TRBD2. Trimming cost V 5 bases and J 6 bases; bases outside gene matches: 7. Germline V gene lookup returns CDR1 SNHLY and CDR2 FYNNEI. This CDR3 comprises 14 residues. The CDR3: CASSRGSLSNEQFF. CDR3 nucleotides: TGTGCCAGCAGTCGCGGGAGCCTATCCAATGAGCAGTTCTTC.

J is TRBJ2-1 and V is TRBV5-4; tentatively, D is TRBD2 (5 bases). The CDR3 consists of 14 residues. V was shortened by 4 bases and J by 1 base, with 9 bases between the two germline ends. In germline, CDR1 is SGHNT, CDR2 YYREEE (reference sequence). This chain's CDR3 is CASSHGVSYNEQFF. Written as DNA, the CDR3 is TGTGCCAGCAGCCACGGGGTATCCTACAATGAGCAGTTCTTC.

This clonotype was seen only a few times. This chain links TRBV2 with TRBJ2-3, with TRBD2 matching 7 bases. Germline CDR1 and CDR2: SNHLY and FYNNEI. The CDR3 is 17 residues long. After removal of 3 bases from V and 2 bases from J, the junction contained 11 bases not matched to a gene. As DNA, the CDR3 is TGTGCCAGCAGTGAGATCGCTGGCGGGGGTAACACAGATACGCAGTATTTT. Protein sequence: CASSEIAGGGNTDTQYF.

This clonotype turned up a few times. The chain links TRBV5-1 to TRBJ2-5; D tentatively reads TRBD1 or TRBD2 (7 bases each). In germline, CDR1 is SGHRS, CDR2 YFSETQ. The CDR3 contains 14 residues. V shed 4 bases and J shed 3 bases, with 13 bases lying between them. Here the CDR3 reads CASSPGGGEETQYF. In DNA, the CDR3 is TGCGCCAGCAGCCCAGGGGGGGGTGAAGAGACCCAGTACTTC.

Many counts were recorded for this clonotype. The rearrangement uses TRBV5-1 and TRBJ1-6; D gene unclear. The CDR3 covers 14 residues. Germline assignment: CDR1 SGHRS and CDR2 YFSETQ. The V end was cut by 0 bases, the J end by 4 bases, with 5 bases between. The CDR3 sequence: CASSLDSYNSPLHF. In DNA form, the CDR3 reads TGCGCCAGCAGCTTGGACAGTTATAATTCACCCCTCCACTTT.

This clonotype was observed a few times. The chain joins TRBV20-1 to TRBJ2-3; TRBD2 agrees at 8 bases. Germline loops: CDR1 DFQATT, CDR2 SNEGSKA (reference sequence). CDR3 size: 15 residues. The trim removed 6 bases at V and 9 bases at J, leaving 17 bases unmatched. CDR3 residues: CSAPIIPLSGTTQYF. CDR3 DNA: TGCAGTGCCCCCATTATCCCCCTTAGCGGGACCACGCAGTATTTT.